Described below is a single T cell receptor (beta chain) sequence and its context. Produced via immunoSEQ multiplex PCR; TCRdb's table is partial and in-frame only. The sample holds approximately 2,000,000 clones, 80% to 95% seen once. The sample comes from a study of shared clonotypes between healthy human individuals. It was CD45RO-negative cells, positively selected for CCR7, that made up naive CD8 cells, with terminally differentiated effector memory CD45RA+ cells excluded. There are 15 residues in the CDR3. Per the germline V gene, CDR1 is MNHEY and CDR2 is SVGAGI. After removal of 5 bases from V and 4 bases from J, the junction contained 9 bases not matched to a gene.

Source material: naive CD8+ T cells from PBMCs. The source is a man aged 18 to 35 in good health. Some clones in this sample may be carry-over from other donors' samples. The chain employs TRBV6-5 and TRBJ2-5; TRBD2 matches at 8 bases. The CDR3 loop is CASSTGGVSGETQYF. In DNA form, the CDR3 reads TGTGCCAGCAGTACCGGGGGGGTAAGCGGAGAGACCCAGTACTTC.